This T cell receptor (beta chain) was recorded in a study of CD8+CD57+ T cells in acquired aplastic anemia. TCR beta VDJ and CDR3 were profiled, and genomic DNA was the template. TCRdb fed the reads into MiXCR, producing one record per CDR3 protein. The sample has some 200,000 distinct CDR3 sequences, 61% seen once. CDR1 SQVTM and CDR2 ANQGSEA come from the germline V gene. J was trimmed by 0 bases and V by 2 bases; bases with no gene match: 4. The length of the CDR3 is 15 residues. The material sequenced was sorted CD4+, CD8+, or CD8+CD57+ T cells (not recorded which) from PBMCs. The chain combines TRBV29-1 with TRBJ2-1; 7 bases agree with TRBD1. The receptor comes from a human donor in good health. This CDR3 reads CSVERAGGSYNEQFF. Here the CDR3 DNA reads TGCAGCGTTGAACGGGCAGGGGGCTCCTACAATGAGCAGTTCTTC.